The 32 T cell receptor beta chains in this list originate from one sample, sequenced in a study of blood T cells in healthy people across ages. With a J-beta primer mix and a sample-barcoded 5' primer, a second PCR ran about 7 to 11 cycles. TCRdb re-called the 5' RACE reads with MiXCR, one entry per CDR3 protein. Of 650,000 to 1,000,000 distinct CDR3 sequences detected, 35% to 50% appear once; the ten largest clones hold around 18%. What was sequenced was blood. These receptor sequences come from an elderly man in good health.

The table lists this clonotype with a few counts. This chain joins TRBV12-3 or TRBV12-4 and TRBJ2-1; unclear D gene. There are 14 residues in the CDR3. Trimming removed 6 bases from V and 3 bases from J, with 12 bases in between. CDR3 in DNA: TGTGCCAGCAGGGCGACATTCTACTACAATGAGCAGTTCTTC. This sequence encodes CASRATFYYNEQFF.

This clonotype was detected a few times. A much larger clone is a single base away; this may be a read error. V gene TRBV2 combines with J gene TRBJ2-1; D is uncertain. TRBJ2-7 matches the DNA end more closely, so the J call is doubtful. The CDR3 is 15 residues long. Germline CDR1 reads SNHLY; CDR2 reads FYNNEI. The CDR3 here is CASSETGALGNEQYF. The CDR3, as DNA: TGTGCCAGCAGTGAAACTGGCGCCTTAGGTAATGAGCAGTACTTC.

A note on this clonotype: This may be a read error: a much more frequent sequence differs by one nucleotide. This chain's CDR3 is CASSQVQSYEQYF. Written as DNA, the CDR3 is TGTGCCAGCAGCCAAGTACAGAGCTACGAGCAGTACTTC. The genes are TRBV14 and TRBJ2-7, with D uncertain. The CDR3 loop spans 13 amino acids. Trimming removed 1 base from V and 3 bases from J, with 7 bases in between. Looked up from germline, CDR1 is SGHDN and CDR2 is FVKESK.

This clonotype was seen only a few times. The genes are TRBV4-2 and TRBJ2-3, with D possibly matching TRBD2 (7 bases). The CDR3 extends over 18 amino acids. V gave up 4 bases and J gave up 3 bases, with 23 bases separating them. Germline V gives CDR1 LGHNA, CDR2 YNFKEQ. This CDR3 reads CASSRLGDWGGGTDTQYF. The CDR3 DNA reads as TGTGCCAGCAGCCGCCTCGGCGATTGGGGAGGGGGTACAGATACGCAGTATTTT.

The rearrangement joins TRBV9 to TRBJ2-7; maybe TRBD1 (6 bases). Per the germline V gene, CDR1 is SGDLS and CDR2 is YYNGEE. There are 14 residues in the CDR3. Trimming took off 4 bases at V and 6 bases at J, with 17 bases between the two ends. CDR3: CASSPRGTGPEQYF. As DNA, the CDR3 is TGTGCCAGCAGCCCCCGAGGAACAGGGCCCGAGCAGTACTTC.

V and J are TRBV20-1 and TRBJ2-3; 10 bases fit TRBD2. CDR3 length equals 15 residues. Germline V gene sequence: CDR1 DFQATT, CDR2 SNEGSKA (reference sequence). J was trimmed by 4 bases and V by 6 bases; bases with no gene match: 10. Here the CDR3 DNA reads TGCAGTGCAGTAAGGGCTAGCGGGAGTCCAGATACGCAGTATTTT. Translation gives CSAVRASGSPDTQYF.

V usage is TRBV27 and J usage is TRBJ2-1; D unresolved. The CDR3 spans 14 residues. Deletions cut 8 bases from V and 0 bases from J, with 11 bases between. From germline, CDR1 is MNHEY and CDR2 SMNVEV (reference sequence). In DNA, the CDR3 is TGTGCCAGCTCTGCTTGGGGCTCCTACAATGAGCAGTTCTTC. Encoded protein: CASSAWGSYNEQFF.

This clonotype was detected only a few times. The chain combines TRBV10-2 with TRBJ2-5; TRBD2 agrees at 7 bases. V was pared by 4 bases and J by 2 bases, with 13 bases of the junction left unmatched. Germline CDR1 reads WSHSY; CDR2 reads SAAADI. The CDR3 covers 17 residues. The CDR3: CASSGGGLPTRQETQYF. In DNA, the CDR3 is TGCGCCAGCAGTGGCGGGGGACTCCCCACCAGGCAAGAGACCCAGTACTTC.

A single count supports this clonotype. This rearrangement joins TRBV2 to TRBJ2-7, with no clear D. Trimming left V 10 bases short and J 3 bases short, with 13 bases between. The CDR3 length is 12 residues. Germline V lookup: CDR1 SNHLY, CDR2 FYNNEI. CDR3 DNA sequence: TGTGCCACCGGACGGCAAGACTACGAGCAGTACTTC. It encodes CATGRQDYEQYF.

The rearrangement links TRBV6-1 to TRBJ1-5; D is possibly TRBD1 (5 bases). The CDR3 contains 15 residues. Germline-derived CDR1 and CDR2 are MNHNS and SASEGT. The V end was cut by 3 bases, the J end by 0 bases, with 9 bases between. This CDR3 is CASSDTGRSNQPQHF. Written as DNA, the CDR3 is TGTGCCAGCAGTGATACGGGGCGTAGCAATCAGCCCCAGCATTTT.

With regard to this clonotype: One junction end does not reproduce the germline sequence, and a read error may be involved. The chain carries TRBV7-9 and TRBJ2-5; D perhaps matches TRBD1 (7 bases). Looked up from germline, CDR1 is SEHNR and CDR2 is FQNEAQ (reference sequence). The CDR3 has 15 amino acids. The CDR3 here is CACSLSTGRWETQYF. The CDR3 coding sequence is TGTGCCTGCAGCCTATCGACAGGGAGGTGGGAGACCCAGTACTTC.

The V call is TRBV20-1, the J call TRBJ2-1; perhaps D is TRBD1 or TRBD2 (6 bases each). Germline CDR1 and CDR2: DFQATT and SNEGSKA (reference sequence). The CDR3 runs 16 residues. V was trimmed by 3 bases and J by 4 bases, leaving 19 bases between them. The CDR3 loop reads CSASSVGGPTYNEQFF. The CDR3, as DNA: TGCAGTGCTAGTTCTGTGGGGGGCCCCACTTACAATGAGCAGTTCTTC.

This clonotype was found a few times. The V and J genes are TRBV7-2 and TRBJ2-3, with D possibly being TRBD1 or TRBD2 (5 bases each). Per the germline V gene, CDR1 is SGHTA and CDR2 is FQGNSA. V was shortened by 1 base and J by 6 bases, with 11 bases between the two germline ends. The CDR3 consists of 14 residues. The CDR3 is CASSLGGSRDTQYF. DNA of the CDR3: TGTGCCAGCAGCTTAGGGGGGAGCAGGGATACGCAGTATTTT.

The gene calls are TRBV29-1 and TRBJ1-1; TRBD1 matches 7 bases. Germline V CDR1 and CDR2: SQVTM, ANQGSEA. The CDR3 runs 13 residues. Trimming cost V 2 bases and J 5 bases; bases outside gene matches: 5. CDR3 bases: TGCAGCGTTGAATCAGGGGGAGGGACTGAAGCTTTCTTT. Translating it yields CSVESGGGTEAFF. The complete variable domain, with remaining parts taken from reference TRBV29-1 and TRBJ1-1, reads SAVISQKPSRDICQRGTSLTIQCQVDSQVTMMFWYRQQPGQSLTLIATANQGSEATYESGFVIDKFPISRPNLTFSTLTVSNMSPEDSSIYLCSVESGGGTEAFFGQGTRLTVV.

The chain uses TRBV6-1 and TRBJ2-2; 7 bases fit TRBD1. Germline CDR1 is MNHNS and CDR2 is SASEGT. J lost 6 bases, V lost 6 bases, and 13 bases had no gene match. The CDR3 consists of 16 residues. The CDR3 coding sequence is TGTGCCAGCAGACCGAACAGGGGCTACCGCGCCGGGGAGCTGTTTTTT. It codes for CASRPNRGYRAGELFF.

This clonotype has more than one count but fewer than ten. This clone may be a read error of a much larger clone one base away. The V and J genes are TRBV28 and TRBJ2-1; D is possibly TRBD2 (6 bases). Germline loops: CDR1 MDHEN, CDR2 SYDVKM. V lost 5 bases and J lost 13, with 21 bases in between. CDR3 length equals 14 residues. The chain's CDR3 is CASSPPAGRETQFF. CDR3 DNA sequence: TGTGCCAGCAGTCCTCCCGCCGGGAGAGAGACCCAGTTCTTC.

In this sample, this clonotype turned up a few times. The CDR3 nucleotides are TGCAGTGCTGAGGGGGCAAGGACTAGCGGGATAGGGAATGAGCAGTTCTTC. It is translated as CSAEGARTSGIGNEQFF. This chain links TRBV20-1 with TRBJ2-1; 12 bases fit TRBD2. This CDR3 contains 17 residues. Per germline, CDR1 DFQATT and CDR2 SNEGSKA (reference sequence). The junction had 15 bases not matched to a gene; V was cut back by 5 bases and J by 7 bases.

This clonotype was found many times. At one end the junction does not follow the germline gene, possibly because of a read error. The chain has TRBV5-1 and TRBJ2-1; 11 bases map to TRBD2. The germline V gene encodes CDR1 SGHRS and CDR2 YFSETQ. The CDR3 runs to 16 residues. CDR3 in amino acids: CASSLEASGGYNEQFF. In DNA, the CDR3 is TGTGCCAGCAGCTTAGAGGCTAGCGGGGGGTACAATGAGCAGTTCTTC.

This clonotype has just a few counts. V gene TRBV4-3 combines with J gene TRBJ2-1; 9 nucleotides match TRBD2. CDR1 and CDR2 (germline): LGHNA, YSLEER. The ends lost 4 bases at V and 4 bases at J; junction bases unmatched: 8. The length of the CDR3 is 16 residues. The chain's CDR3 is CASSRGGTSRYNEQFF. The CDR3 bases are TGCGCCAGCAGCCGCGGAGGGACTAGCCGTTACAATGAGCAGTTCTTC.

The gene calls are TRBV28 and TRBJ2-7; 12 bases line up with TRBD2. The CDR3 runs 15 residues. CDR1 and CDR2 (germline): MDHEN, SYDVKM. V dropped 2 bases and J dropped 7; count of bases not matched to a gene: 6. CDR3 sequence: CASSLSLAGGLEQYF. CDR3 bases: TGTGCCAGCAGTTTAAGCCTAGCGGGAGGGCTTGAGCAGTACTTC.

The CDR3 is CASKARLIPLDNEQYF. The CDR3, as DNA: TGTGCCAGCAAGGCGCGACTCATCCCTCTCGACAATGAGCAGTACTTC. V and J are TRBV12-3 or TRBV12-4 and TRBJ2-5; the D is unclear. The CDR3 extends over 16 amino acids. V lost 7 bases and J 11 bases, leaving 29 bases between the germline ends.

The table lists this clonotype with a few counts. The chain employs TRBV25-1 and TRBJ1-4; D is perhaps TRBD1 (5 bases). Trimming left V 2 bases short and J 2 bases short, with 9 bases between. This CDR3 spans 15 amino acids. The V gene's germline CDR1 is MGHDK and CDR2 SYGVNS. Here the CDR3 DNA reads TGTGCCAGCAGTGAACACCGGGGGACTAATGAAAAACTGTTTTTT. This sequence encodes CASSEHRGTNEKLFF.

This clonotype was seen a few times. This chain links TRBV9 with TRBJ2-7; 10 positions agree with TRBD2. Germline CDR1 reads SGDLS; CDR2 reads YYNGEE. The CDR3 extends over 14 amino acids. With 3 bases clipped from V and 6 bases from J, the junction kept 6 bases outside the gene matches. As DNA, the CDR3 is TGTGCCAGCAGCGCCCTAGCGGGAGATGGCGAGCAGTACTTC. It codes for CASSALAGDGEQYF.

DNA of the CDR3: TGTGCCAGCAGTTGGGGAAAGTCCTACGAGCAGTACTTC. It codes for CASSWGKSYEQYF. The chain combines TRBV27 with TRBJ2-7; no clear D. The V gene lost 4 bases and the J gene lost 1 base, with 8 bases spanning the gap. CDR3 length: 13 amino acids. Germline CDR1 is MNHEY and CDR2 is SMNVEV (reference sequence).

The chain joins TRBV12-3 or TRBV12-4 to TRBJ2-1; D is possibly TRBD2 (6 bases). CDR3 length equals 14 residues. Trimming removed 3 bases at V and 4 bases at J, with 10 bases between. The CDR3 protein is CASSFGDLYNEQFF. In DNA, the CDR3 is TGTGCCAGCAGTTTCGGGGACTTATACAATGAGCAGTTCTTC.

The chain uses TRBV6-4 and TRBJ2-1, with D uncertain. Germline-derived CDR1 and CDR2 are MRHNA and SNTAGT. This CDR3 is built from 16 residues. Between the trimmed V and J ends, which lost 9 bases and 4 bases, there was a span of 22 bases. CDR3 bases: TGTGCCAGGATGCCGTTGGGTTCCTCAACTTACAATGAGCAGTTCTTC. It translates to CARMPLGSSTYNEQFF.

V gene TRBV29-1 combines with J gene TRBJ2-7; no clear D gene. The CDR3 length is 14 residues. Germline V gene lookup returns CDR1 SQVTM and CDR2 ANQGSEA. Trimming shortened V by 4 bases and J by 4 bases, and 17 bases separated the two germline ends. The CDR3 is CSVALFSNKYEQYF. The CDR3 nucleotides read TGCAGCGTTGCCCTCTTCTCTAATAAATACGAGCAGTACTTC.

V gene TRBV28 combines with J gene TRBJ1-2; no clear D gene. V was pared by 7 bases and J by 4 bases, with 19 bases between. Germline V CDR1 and CDR2: MDHEN, SYDVKM. This CDR3 region has 15 residues. CDR3 amino acids: CASNPVTREFYGYTF. The CDR3 coding sequence is TGTGCCAGCAATCCGGTTACCCGAGAGTTCTATGGCTACACCTTC.

In this sample, this clonotype turned up many times. This sequence joins TRBV7-2 and TRBJ2-3; weak D call: TRBD1 (6 bases). Trimming took 8 bases from V and 3 from J, leaving 12 bases between them. CDR1 and CDR2 from the germline V gene are SGHTA and FQGNSA. This CDR3 is built from 13 residues. CDR3 loop: CASELRGTDTQYF. For the CDR3, the DNA is TGTGCCAGCGAGCTCAGGGGAACAGATACGCAGTATTTT.

This clonotype has ten or more counts. The genes are TRBV7-7 and TRBJ2-7, with D possibly matching TRBD2 (6 bases). Germline CDR1 SSHAT, CDR2 FNYEAQ (reference sequence). Trimming stripped 1 base from V and 3 bases from J, with 7 bases between. CDR3 length: 13 residues. Here the CDR3 DNA reads TGTGCCAGCAGCTTAGAAGCGGGCTACGAGCAGTACTTC. Translation: CASSLEAGYEQYF.

With regard to this clonotype: Germline is not matched at one junction end, which may reflect a read error. V and J are TRBV10-2 and TRBJ2-3, with D possibly being TRBD1 or TRBD2 (5 bases each). Germline loops: CDR1 WSHSY, CDR2 SAAADI. There are 15 residues in the CDR3. The CDR3 loop is CASSEQDPSTNTQYF. The DNA for the CDR3 is TGCGCCAGCAGTGAACAGGACCCTAGCACAAATACGCAGTATTTT.

V is TRBV29-1 and J is TRBJ2-2, with D possibly TRBD2 on 6 matching bases. Germline CDR1 and CDR2: SQVTM and ANQGSEA. This CDR3 has 13 amino acids. CDR3 nucleotide sequence: TGCAGTGTCGGGGGAGCGGGCACCGGGGAGCTGTTTTTT. Translated, it gives CSVGGAGTGELFF.